The clone carrying this TCR beta chain was observed at least ten times. This record comes from a study of T-cell reconstitution after alpha-beta-depleted transplantation in children. Preparation of the TCRbeta library was carried out with unique molecular identifiers. TCRdb reprocessed the PCR reads via MiXCR and lists one record per CDR3 protein. The sample lists around 380,000 distinct CDR3 sequences; about a tenth were seen once. V was trimmed by 2 bases and J by 0 bases, leaving 12 bases between them. The CDR3 consists of 15 residues. Germline CDR1 SGHRS, CDR2 YFSETQ. This chain connects TRBV5-1 to TRBJ2-7; possibly TRBD2 for D (5 bases). The TCR sequence derives from a human donor who donated a stem cell graft to a child with acute myeloid leukemia. The sample consisted of PBMCs from the stem cell graft donor, taken from the stem cell graft. This CDR3 is CASSFLTGSSYEQYF. Here the CDR3 DNA reads TGCGCCAGCAGCTTCCTTACGGGAAGCTCCTACGAGCAGTACTTC.